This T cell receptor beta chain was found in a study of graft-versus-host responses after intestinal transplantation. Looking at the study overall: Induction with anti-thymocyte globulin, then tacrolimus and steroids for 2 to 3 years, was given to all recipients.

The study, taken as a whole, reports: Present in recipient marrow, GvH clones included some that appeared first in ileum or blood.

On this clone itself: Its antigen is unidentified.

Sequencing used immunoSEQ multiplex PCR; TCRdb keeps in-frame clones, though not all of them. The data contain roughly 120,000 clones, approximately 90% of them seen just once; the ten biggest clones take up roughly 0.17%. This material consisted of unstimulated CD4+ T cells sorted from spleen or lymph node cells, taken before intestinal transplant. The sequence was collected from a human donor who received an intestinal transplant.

The CDR3 spells CASSPGLAGLEQFF. The CDR3 DNA is TGTGCCAGCAGTCCGGGACTAGCGGGCCTTGAGCAGTTCTTC. The chain joins TRBV27 to TRBJ2-1, with TRBD2 identical over 12 bases. This CDR3 spans 14 amino acids. Germline lookup yields CDR1 MNHEY and CDR2 SMNVEV (reference sequence). The ends lost 5 bases at V and 9 bases at J; junction bases unmatched: 5.